This passage covers 32 T cell receptor beta chains from one sample sequenced in a study of beta chain features in type 1 diabetes. Expressed TCRB transcripts were sequenced, since all the RNA that had been isolated was reverse transcribed. TCRdb's copy holds only in-frame clones and misses some; the assay was immunoSEQ multiplex PCR. The top ten hold about 0.015% of the sample, which has approximately 300,000 clones, approximately 11% seen once. Sequenced material: naive CD4+ T cells from blood. Every receptor here comes from a woman in her 30s in good health.

This clone was recorded a few times. This chain uses TRBV11-2 with TRBJ2-2; D is possibly TRBD1 (6 bases). The germline V and J ends were trimmed by 0 bases and 5 bases, with 13 bases remaining between them. Germline CDR1 is SGHAT and CDR2 is FQNNGV. The length of the CDR3 is 16 residues. CDR3 amino acids: CASSLDRVGATGELFF. CDR3 DNA: TGTGCCAGCAGCTTAGACCGGGTGGGGGCGACCGGGGAGCTGTTTTTT.

This clone showed up just a few times. The chain employs TRBV27 and TRBJ2-7; 8 nucleotides align to TRBD1. The CDR3 contains 15 residues. V lost 6 bases to trimming and J lost 2 bases; unmatched junction nucleotides: 9. Germline V CDR1 and CDR2: MNHEY, SMNVEV (reference sequence). The CDR3 DNA follows: TGTGCCAGCAGAGGGACCGGGACAGGAGCCTACGAGCAGTACTTC. This encodes CASRGTGTGAYEQYF.

The gene calls are TRBV9 and TRBJ2-1, with 7 positions matching TRBD2. The V and J ends lost 5 bases and 9 bases, in that order; junction bases with no gene match: 11. CDR3 length equals 14 residues. Germline values: CDR1 SGDLS, CDR2 YYNGEE. CDR3: CASSGPRGSGEQFF. The CDR3 region has the DNA TGTGCCAGCAGTGGACCGCGGGGGTCGGGTGAGCAGTTCTTC. The entire variable domain, with the rest obtained from reference TRBV9 and TRBJ2-1, is as follows: DSGVTQTPKHLITATGQRVTLRCSPRSGDLSVYWYQQSLDQGLQFLIQYYNGEERAKGNILERFSAQQFPDLHSELNLSSLELGDSALYFCASSGPRGSGEQFFGPGTRLTVL.

The J gene is TRBJ2-7, the V gene TRBV5-1; the match to TRBD1 covers 9 bases. Losses at the gene ends were 2 bases for V and 5 bases for J; bases not matched to a gene: 5. The CDR3 loop spans 14 amino acids. CDR1 SGHRS and CDR2 YFSETQ come from the germline V gene. The CDR3 loop is CASSLEGQGDEQYF. In nucleotides, the CDR3 is TGCGCCAGCAGCTTAGAGGGACAGGGTGACGAGCAGTACTTC.

V is TRBV29-1 and J is TRBJ2-7; D not resolved. V was clipped by 4 bases and J by 2 bases, with 9 bases between them. Germline V lookup: CDR1 SQVTM, CDR2 ANQGSEA. The CDR3 contains 12 residues. The CDR3 is CSVGTRAYEQYF. CDR3 in DNA: TGCAGCGTTGGAACCCGGGCCTACGAGCAGTACTTC.

In its sample, this clone was seen a few times. CDR3 in amino acids: CASSLVSGIVNEQFF. The CDR3 nucleotides are TGCGCCAGCAGCTTGGTTAGCGGGATTGTTAATGAGCAGTTCTTC. The V gene is TRBV5-1, the J gene TRBJ2-1; TRBD2 agrees at 8 bases. Trimming took 0 bases from V and 7 from J; bases not matched to a gene: 6. Germline V gives CDR1 SGHRS, CDR2 YFSETQ. The CDR3 contains 15 residues.

This rearrangement joins TRBV5-4 to TRBJ2-7, with D possibly TRBD1 on 6 matching bases. This CDR3 comprises 14 residues. Germline V lookup: CDR1 SGHNT, CDR2 YYREEE (reference sequence). V was pared by 4 bases and J by 0 bases, with 11 bases between. The CDR3 reads CASSPTGSSYEQYF. The CDR3 nucleotides read TGTGCCAGCAGCCCGACAGGAAGCTCCTACGAGCAGTACTTC.

There are a few counts of this clone. The V and J genes are TRBV5-4 and TRBJ2-7, with 7 positions matching TRBD2. In germline, CDR1 is SGHNT, CDR2 YYREEE (reference sequence). This CDR3 comprises 14 residues. After removal of 0 bases from V and 7 bases from J, the junction contained 7 bases not matched to a gene. DNA for the CDR3: TGTGCCAGCAGCTTGGAGCGGGTTAGCGGGGAGCAGTACTTC. It yields the protein CASSLERVSGEQYF.

CDR3 DNA sequence: TGTGCCAGCAGCTCCAGACTAGCGGTCGCCAGGGAGACCCAGTACTTC. This encodes CASSSRLAVARETQYF. This rearrangement joins TRBV5-4 to TRBJ2-5; the match to TRBD2 covers 9 bases. The V gene's germline CDR1 is SGHNT and CDR2 YYREEE (reference sequence). J gave up 5 bases and V 3 bases, and 11 bases lay outside the gene matches. CDR3 length equals 16 residues.

The gene calls are TRBV19 and TRBJ2-3; D unclear. The CDR3 is 14 residues long. CDR1 and CDR2 from the germline V gene are LNHDA and SQIVND (reference sequence). V was clipped by 3 bases and J by 0 bases, with 7 bases between them. The CDR3, as DNA: TGTGCCAGTAGTATCGACTCCAGCACAGATACGCAGTATTTT. Its translation: CASSIDSSTDTQYF.

The chain employs TRBV7-9 and TRBJ2-3, with D possibly matching TRBD2 (6 bases). Per germline, CDR1 SEHNR and CDR2 FQNEAQ (reference sequence). V lost 4 bases and J 1 base, leaving 12 bases between the germline ends. The length of the CDR3 is 15 residues. This CDR3 reads CASSSGAAGTDTQYF. Here the CDR3 DNA reads TGTGCCAGCAGCTCGGGAGCGGCAGGCACAGATACGCAGTATTTT.

This clone turned up a few times. This rearrangement joins TRBV1 to TRBJ2-3; TRBD2 is the table's D call, not checked against the DNA. TRBV1 is flagged as a pseudogene. This CDR3 is 14 amino acids long. CDR3 in amino acids: CTPTSKLGTDTQYF. The CDR3 DNA follows: TGCACCCCCACTAGCAAGTTGGGCACAGATACGCAGTATTTT.

This clone has just a few counts. The chain has TRBV9 and TRBJ2-5, with 7 positions matching TRBD1. The J call is doubtful: the DNA matches TRBJ2-7 better. The germline CDR1 and CDR2 sequences are SGDLS and YYNGEE. CDR3 length equals 12 residues. The CDR3 bases are TGTGCCAGCAGGAGACAGGGATCCGAGCAGTACTTC. Translation gives CASRRQGSEQYF.

The sample holds a few counts of this clone. The CDR3 spells CASSLGGLAMSIPTDTQYF. In nucleotides, the CDR3 is TGTGCCAGCAGCCTCGGCGGACTAGCGATGTCCATTCCCACAGATACGCAGTATTTT. The rearrangement links TRBV7-9 to TRBJ2-3, with TRBD2 identical over 9 bases. The CDR3 consists of 19 residues. Germline V gives CDR1 SEHNR, CDR2 FQNEAQ (reference sequence). Trimming at V came to 5 bases and at J to 2 bases, leaving 17 bases not matched to a gene.

This clone has just a few counts. The chain employs TRBV28 and TRBJ2-1, with 14 positions matching TRBD2. The germline gives CDR1 MDHEN, CDR2 SYDVKM. There are 15 residues in the CDR3. Trimming removed 4 bases from V and 10 bases from J; junction bases left unmatched: 6. As DNA, the CDR3 is TGTGCCAGCAGTTCCGGGACTAGCGGGAGAAGGGAGCAGTTCTTC. It yields the protein CASSSGTSGRREQFF.

In regard to this clone: This CDR3 is also generated by other DNA sequences in the sample. The chain is built from TRBV2 and TRBJ1-5; 11 nucleotides align to TRBD1. The CDR3 is 14 residues long. Germline V gene lookup returns CDR1 SNHLY and CDR2 FYNNEI. The V gene end was trimmed by 5 bases and the J gene end by 4 bases; junction bases not matched to a gene: 1. The CDR3 DNA follows: TGTGCCAGCAGTCGGGACAGGGGGAATCAGCCCCAGCATTTT. Protein: CASSRDRGNQPQHF.

This clone was detected a few times. The rearrangement joins TRBV7-8 to TRBJ2-4; 10 nucleotides match TRBD2. The V and J ends lost 0 bases and 1 base, in that order; junction bases with no gene match: 3. CDR1 and CDR2 from the germline V gene are SGHVS and FQNEAQ. CDR3 size: 17 residues. This CDR3 reads CASSLALAGVAKNIQYF. The CDR3 bases are TGTGCCAGCAGCTTAGCCCTAGCGGGAGTGGCCAAAAACATTCAGTACTTC. The full variable domain, its missing parts supplied by reference TRBV7-8 and TRBJ2-4, is GAGVSQSPRYKVAKRGQDVALRCDPISGHVSLFWYQQALGQGPEFLTYFQNEAQLDKSGLPSDRFFAERPEGSVSTLKIQRTQQEDSAVYLCASSLALAGVAKNIQYFGAGTRLSVL.

The chain employs TRBV4-3 and TRBJ2-5; 7 nucleotides agree with TRBD2. This CDR3 has 17 residues. Germline CDR1 and CDR2: LGHNA and YSLEER. Trimming removed 0 bases from V and 2 bases from J; junction bases left unmatched: 9. DNA of the CDR3: TGCGCCAGCAGCCAAGATCTTACCAGCGGGGAACAAGAGACCCAGTACTTC. Translated: CASSQDLTSGEQETQYF.

This clone turned up a few times. This CDR3 is also generated by other DNA sequences in the sample. The rearrangement links TRBV18 to TRBJ2-1; 11 bases agree with TRBD2. CDR3 length: 15 residues. Germline V gives CDR1 KGHSH, CDR2 LQKENI. The J segment lost 5 bases and the V segment lost 3 bases, leaving 3 bases of the junction unmatched. CDR3 loop: CASSPLAGGDNEQFF. The CDR3 bases are TGTGCCAGCTCACCCCTAGCGGGAGGTGACAATGAGCAGTTCTTC.

V usage is TRBV28 and J usage is TRBJ2-4; no clear D. Looked up from germline, CDR1 is MDHEN and CDR2 is SYDVKM. Between the trimmed V and J ends, which lost 11 bases and 5 bases, there was a span of 19 bases. This CDR3 is built from 14 residues. The CDR3 region is CAARDRVVENIQYF. The CDR3 DNA sequence: TGTGCCGCCAGAGACCGGGTTGTTGAAAACATTCAGTACTTC. The complete variable domain, with remaining parts taken from reference TRBV28 and TRBJ2-4, reads DVKVTQSSRYLVKRTGEKVFLECVQDMDHENMFWYRQDPGLGLRLIYFSYDVKMKEKGDIPEGYSVSREKKERFSLILESASTNQTSMYLCAARDRVVENIQYFGAGTRLSVL.

This clone was counted a few times. The V and J genes are TRBV29-1 and TRBJ2-7, with D unclear. The CDR3 length is 12 residues. CDR1 is SQVTM and CDR2 is ANQGSEA in the germline V gene. The V end was cut by 1 base, the J end by 2 bases, with 6 bases between. The CDR3 DNA follows: TGCAGCGTTGAAGGCGGCACCTACGAGCAGTACTTC. It is translated as CSVEGGTYEQYF.

This chain connects TRBV5-1 to TRBJ2-5; a possible D gene is TRBD2 (5 bases). Germline V gives CDR1 SGHRS, CDR2 YFSETQ. Trimming took 0 bases from V and 3 from J, leaving 9 bases between them. The CDR3 sequence is 14 residues long. CDR3 residues: CASSLAGKEETQYF. CDR3 nucleotide sequence: TGCGCCAGCAGCTTGGCGGGAAAGGAAGAGACCCAGTACTTC.

This clone came up a few times. V is TRBV19 and J is TRBJ2-7; 8 nucleotides line up with TRBD1. The CDR3 sequence is 15 residues long. Germline CDR1 and CDR2: LNHDA and SQIVND (reference sequence). Trimming cost V 2 bases and J 2 bases; bases outside gene matches: 5. Here the CDR3 reads CASSIRQGNPYEQYF. The CDR3 DNA reads as TGTGCCAGTAGTATACGACAGGGGAACCCCTACGAGCAGTACTTC.

The rearrangement links TRBV29-1 to TRBJ2-5, with TRBD1 matching 9 bases. V lost 0 bases to trimming and J lost 4 bases; unmatched junction nucleotides: 21. There are 20 residues in the CDR3. Per germline, CDR1 SQVTM and CDR2 ANQGSEA. CDR3 DNA sequence: TGCAGCGTTGAAGATCTAGGAAAGGGGACAGGGTATCAAGCAAGAGAGACCCAGTACTTC. This translates into CSVEDLGKGTGYQARETQYF.

This clone was counted between two and nine times. This chain's CDR3 is CASSAAGLTNTGELFF. DNA for the CDR3: TGTGCCAGCAGCGCAGCGGGGCTAACAAACACCGGGGAGCTGTTTTTT. The rearrangement links TRBV5-4 to TRBJ2-2; TRBD2 matches 7 bases. Germline V gene data show CDR1 as SGHNT and CDR2 as YYREEE (reference sequence). The CDR3 spans 16 residues. V lost 4 bases, J lost 2 bases, and 8 bases stayed unmatched. Filled out from reference TRBV5-4 and TRBJ2-2, the complete variable domain reads ETGVTQSPTHLIKTRGQQVTLRCSSQSGHNTVSWYQQALGQGPQFIFQYYREEENGRGNFPPRFSGLQFPNYSSELNVNALELDDSALYLCASSAAGLTNTGELFFGEGSRLTVL.

The chain links TRBV19 to TRBJ1-2; 9 nucleotides match TRBD1. The CDR3 loop spans 15 amino acids. V trimming: 5 bases; J trimming: 5 bases; junction bases outside the gene matches: 9. Germline-derived CDR1 and CDR2 are LNHDA and SQIVND (reference sequence). The CDR3 is CASSSRDRALYGYTF. The CDR3 DNA follows: TGTGCCAGTAGTTCCCGGGACAGGGCTTTGTATGGCTACACCTTC.

This clone was observed a handful of times. This sequence joins TRBV30 and TRBJ1-1; D is ambiguous. Trimming left V 2 bases short and J 10 bases short, with 20 bases between. This CDR3 has 14 residues. The germline gives CDR1 GTSNPN, CDR2 SVGIG (reference sequence). The CDR3, as DNA: TGTGCCTGGAGTCCCTTGGGAGCCGAGAGAGGAGCTTTCTTT. It specifies CAWSPLGAERGAFF.

The V call is TRBV5-1, the J call TRBJ2-7; 8 nucleotides line up with TRBD1. The CDR3 spans 14 residues. Trimming at V came to 3 bases and at J to 3 bases, leaving 5 bases not matched to a gene. The germline gives CDR1 SGHRS, CDR2 YFSETQ. CDR3 region: CASSSDREHYEQYF. Here the CDR3 DNA reads TGCGCCAGCAGCTCGGACAGGGAACACTACGAGCAGTACTTC.

The table lists this clone with a few counts. This chain links TRBV5-4 with TRBJ2-7, with 13 bases lining up with TRBD2. This CDR3 spans 16 amino acids. CDR1 and CDR2 from the germline V gene are SGHNT and YYREEE (reference sequence). After removal of 0 bases from V and 7 bases from J, the junction contained 7 bases not matched to a gene. The CDR3 reads CASSLAGGTSGIEQYF. The CDR3 coding sequence is TGTGCCAGCAGCTTGGCCGGTGGGACTAGCGGGATTGAGCAGTACTTC.

This clone has more than one count but fewer than ten. Different DNA sequences within this sample yield the same CDR3. The CDR3 nucleotides are TGTGCCACCAGCAGAGCCGGGACTAGCGGATACAATGAGCAGTTCTTC. Protein product: CATSRAGTSGYNEQFF. The chain employs TRBV15 and TRBJ2-1, with 11 bases matching TRBD2. CDR3 length: 16 residues. Unmatched junction bases numbered 3, after V lost 1 base and J lost 4 bases. The germline V gene encodes CDR1 LNHNV and CDR2 YYDKDF (reference sequence).

This clone has a handful of counts. The chain recombines TRBV28 with TRBJ2-4; D possibly corresponds to TRBD1 (6 bases). Germline V gene sequence: CDR1 MDHEN, CDR2 SYDVKM. The CDR3 is 15 amino acids. V lost 6 bases, J lost 0 bases, and 12 bases lay in between. CDR3 bases: TGTGCCAGCAGCCCAGGGGACCTAGCCAAAAACATTCAGTACTTC. Its protein is CASSPGDLAKNIQYF.

This clone came up a few times. The chain links TRBV10-3 to TRBJ2-1; 8 positions agree with TRBD2. Germline V CDR1 and CDR2: ENHRY, SYGVKD. V shed 5 bases and J 0 bases; nucleotides not matched to a gene: 3. CDR3 length: 15 amino acids. The DNA for the CDR3 is TGTGCCATCAGTCCAAGCGGGAGCTCCTACAATGAGCAGTTCTTC. Its protein product is CAISPSGSSYNEQFF.